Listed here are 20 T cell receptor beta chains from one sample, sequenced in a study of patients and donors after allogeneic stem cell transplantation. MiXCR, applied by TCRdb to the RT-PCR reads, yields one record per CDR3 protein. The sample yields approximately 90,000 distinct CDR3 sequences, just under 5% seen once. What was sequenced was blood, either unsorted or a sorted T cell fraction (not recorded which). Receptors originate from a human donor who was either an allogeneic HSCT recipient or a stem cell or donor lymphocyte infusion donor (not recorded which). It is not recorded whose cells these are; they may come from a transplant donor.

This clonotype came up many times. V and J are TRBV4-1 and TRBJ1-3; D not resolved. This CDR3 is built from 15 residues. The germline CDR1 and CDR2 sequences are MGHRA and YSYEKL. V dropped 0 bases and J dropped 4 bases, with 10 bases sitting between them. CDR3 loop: CASSQDNSGGNTIYF. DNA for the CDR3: TGCGCCAGCAGCCAAGATAACAGCGGGGGAAACACCATATATTTT.

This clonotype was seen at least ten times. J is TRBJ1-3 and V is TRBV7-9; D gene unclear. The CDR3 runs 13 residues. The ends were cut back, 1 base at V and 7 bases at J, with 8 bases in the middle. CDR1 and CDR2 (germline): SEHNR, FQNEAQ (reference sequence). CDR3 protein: CASSLDRGNTIYF. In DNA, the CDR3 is TGTGCCAGCAGCTTAGATCGAGGGAACACCATATATTTT.

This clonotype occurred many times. The CDR3 reads CASSRLTGGYTEAFF. For the CDR3, the DNA is TGTGCCAGCAGTCGGCTGACAGGGGGTTACACTGAAGCTTTCTTT. The rearrangement joins TRBV6-1 to TRBJ1-1; the match to TRBD1 covers 9 bases. This CDR3 has 15 residues. With 5 bases clipped from V and 3 bases from J, the junction kept 7 bases outside the gene matches. The germline CDR1 and CDR2 sequences are MNHNS and SASEGT.

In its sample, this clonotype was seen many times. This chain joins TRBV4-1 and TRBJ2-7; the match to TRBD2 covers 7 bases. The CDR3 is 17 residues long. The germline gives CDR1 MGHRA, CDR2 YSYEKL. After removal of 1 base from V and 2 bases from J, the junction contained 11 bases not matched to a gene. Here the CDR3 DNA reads TGCGCCAGCAGCCAAGCTAGCGGCGGGGTCCTCACCTACGAGCAGTACTTC. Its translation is CASSQASGGVLTYEQYF.

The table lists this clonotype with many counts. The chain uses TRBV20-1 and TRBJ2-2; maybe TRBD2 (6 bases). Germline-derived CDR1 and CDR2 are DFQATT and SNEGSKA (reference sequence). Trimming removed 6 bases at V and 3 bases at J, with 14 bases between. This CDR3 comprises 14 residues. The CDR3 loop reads CSALRDVDTGELFF. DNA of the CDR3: TGCAGTGCCCTGCGGGATGTTGACACCGGGGAGCTGTTTTTT.

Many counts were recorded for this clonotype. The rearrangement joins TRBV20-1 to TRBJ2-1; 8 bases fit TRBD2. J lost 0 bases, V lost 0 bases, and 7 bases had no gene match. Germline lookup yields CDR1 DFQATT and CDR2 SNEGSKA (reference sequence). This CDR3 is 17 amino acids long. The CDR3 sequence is CSARDRLARSSYNEQFF. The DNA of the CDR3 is TGCAGTGCTAGAGATAGACTAGCGCGCAGCTCCTACAATGAGCAGTTCTTC.

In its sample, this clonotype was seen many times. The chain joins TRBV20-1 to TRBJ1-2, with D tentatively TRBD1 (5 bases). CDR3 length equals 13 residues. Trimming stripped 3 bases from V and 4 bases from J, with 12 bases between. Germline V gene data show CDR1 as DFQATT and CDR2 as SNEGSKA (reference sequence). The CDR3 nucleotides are TGCAGTGCTAGCAGGGTCGTCGGCTATGGCTACACCTTC. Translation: CSASRVVGYGYTF.

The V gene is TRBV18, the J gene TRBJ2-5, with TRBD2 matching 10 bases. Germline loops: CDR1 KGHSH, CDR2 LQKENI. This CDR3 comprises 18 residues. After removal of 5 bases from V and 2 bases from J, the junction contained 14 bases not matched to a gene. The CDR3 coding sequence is TGTGCCAGCTCAACAAGCTTAGCGGGAGGCCCTTCTCAAGAGACCCAGTACTTC. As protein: CASSTSLAGGPSQETQYF.

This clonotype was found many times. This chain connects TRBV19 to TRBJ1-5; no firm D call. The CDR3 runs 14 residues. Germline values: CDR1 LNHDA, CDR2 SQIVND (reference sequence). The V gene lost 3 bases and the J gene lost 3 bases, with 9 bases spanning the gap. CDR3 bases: TGTGCCAGTAGTATTCAGCCCCACAATCAGCCCCAGCATTTT. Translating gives CASSIQPHNQPQHF. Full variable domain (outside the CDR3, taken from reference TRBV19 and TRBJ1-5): DGGITQSPKYLFRKEGQNVTLSCEQNLNHDAMYWYRQDPGQGLRLIYYSQIVNDFQKGDIAEGYSVSREKKESFPLTVTSAQKNPTAFYLCASSIQPHNQPQHFGDGTRLSIL.

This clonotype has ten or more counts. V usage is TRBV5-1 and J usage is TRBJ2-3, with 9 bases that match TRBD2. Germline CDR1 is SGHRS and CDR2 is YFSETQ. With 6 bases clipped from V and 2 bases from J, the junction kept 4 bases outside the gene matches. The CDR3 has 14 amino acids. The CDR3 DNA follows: TGCGCCAGCAATGGCGGGGGGGACACAGATACGCAGTATTTT. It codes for CASNGGGDTDTQYF.

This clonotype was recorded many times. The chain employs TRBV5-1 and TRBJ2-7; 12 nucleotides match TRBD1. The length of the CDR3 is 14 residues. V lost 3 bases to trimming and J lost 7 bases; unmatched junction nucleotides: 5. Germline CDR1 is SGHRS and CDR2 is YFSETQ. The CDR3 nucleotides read TGCGCCAGCAGCTCGGGACAGGGGGCGTTTGAGCAGTACTTC. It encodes CASSSGQGAFEQYF.

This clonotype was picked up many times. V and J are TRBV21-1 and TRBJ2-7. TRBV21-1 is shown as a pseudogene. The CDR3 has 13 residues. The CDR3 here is CASSDRSSYEQYF. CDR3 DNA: TGTGCCAGCAGCGACCGTAGCTCCTACGAGCAGTACTTC.

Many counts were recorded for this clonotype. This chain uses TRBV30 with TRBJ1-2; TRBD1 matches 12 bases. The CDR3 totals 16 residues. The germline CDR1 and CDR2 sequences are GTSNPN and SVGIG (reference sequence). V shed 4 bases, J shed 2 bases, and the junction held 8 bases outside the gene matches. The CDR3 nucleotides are TGTGCCTGGAAGAGGGACAGGGGGCTGCGGAACTATGGCTACACCTTC. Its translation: CAWKRDRGLRNYGYTF.

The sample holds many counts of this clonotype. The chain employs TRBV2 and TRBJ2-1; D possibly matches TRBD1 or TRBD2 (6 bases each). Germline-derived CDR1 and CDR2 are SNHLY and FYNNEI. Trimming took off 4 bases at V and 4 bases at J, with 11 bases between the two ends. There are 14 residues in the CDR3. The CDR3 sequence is CASSGSGAYNEQFF. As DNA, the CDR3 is TGTGCCAGCAGTGGGTCGGGGGCGTACAATGAGCAGTTCTTC. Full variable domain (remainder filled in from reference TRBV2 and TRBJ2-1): EPEVTQTPSHQVTQMGQEVILRCVPISNHLYFYWYRQILGQKVEFLVSFYNNEISEKSEIFDDQFSVERPDGSNFTLKIRSTKLEDSAMYFCASSGSGAYNEQFFGPGTRLTVL.

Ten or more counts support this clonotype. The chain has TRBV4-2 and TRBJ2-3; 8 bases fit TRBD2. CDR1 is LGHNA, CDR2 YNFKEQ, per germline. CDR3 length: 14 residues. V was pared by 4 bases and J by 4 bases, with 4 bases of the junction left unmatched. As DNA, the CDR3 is TGTGCCAGCAGCCGCACGACTAGCGCAGATACGCAGTATTTT. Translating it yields CASSRTTSADTQYF.

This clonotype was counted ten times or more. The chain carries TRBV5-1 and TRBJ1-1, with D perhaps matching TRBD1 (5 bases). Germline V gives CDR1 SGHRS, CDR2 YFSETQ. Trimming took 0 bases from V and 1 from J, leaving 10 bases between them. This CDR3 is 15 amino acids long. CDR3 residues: CASSLAPGGNTEAFF. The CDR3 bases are TGCGCCAGCAGCTTGGCCCCCGGGGGGAACACTGAAGCTTTCTTT.

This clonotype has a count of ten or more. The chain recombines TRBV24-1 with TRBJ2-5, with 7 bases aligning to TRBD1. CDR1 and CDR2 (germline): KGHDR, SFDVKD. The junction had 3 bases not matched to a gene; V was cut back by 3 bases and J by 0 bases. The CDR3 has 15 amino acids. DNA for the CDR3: TGTGCCACCAGTGATCTACAGGGGTACCAAGAGACCCAGTACTTC. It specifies CATSDLQGYQETQYF.

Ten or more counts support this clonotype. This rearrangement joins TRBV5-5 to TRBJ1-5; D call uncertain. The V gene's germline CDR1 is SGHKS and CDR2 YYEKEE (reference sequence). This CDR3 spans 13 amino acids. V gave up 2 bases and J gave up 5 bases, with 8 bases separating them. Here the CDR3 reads CASSLAPDQPQHF. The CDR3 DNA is TGTGCCAGCAGCTTAGCCCCGGATCAGCCCCAGCATTTT.

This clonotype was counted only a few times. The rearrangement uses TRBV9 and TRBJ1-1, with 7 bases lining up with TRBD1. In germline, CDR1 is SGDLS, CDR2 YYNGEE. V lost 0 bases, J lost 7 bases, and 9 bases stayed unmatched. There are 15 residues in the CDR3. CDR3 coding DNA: TGTGCCAGCAGCGTAGGGTTTCTTGACAGGGTTGAAGCTTTCTTT. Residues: CASSVGFLDRVEAFF.

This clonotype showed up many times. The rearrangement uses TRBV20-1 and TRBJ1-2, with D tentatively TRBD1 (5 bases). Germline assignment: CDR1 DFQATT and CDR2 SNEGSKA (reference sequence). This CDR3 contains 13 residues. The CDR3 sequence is CRPDGGYNYGYTF. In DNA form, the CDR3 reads TGCAGGCCGGACGGGGGGTATAACTATGGCTACACCTTC.